The sequence of this T cell receptor beta chain was determined in a study of beta chain features in type 1 diabetes (dated by TCRdb to 2017 to 2018). Turning to the overall study: Mean age, gender distribution, total cell number and subset yield were not different between patients and healthy donors. A total of 85 million to 140 million sorted cells were examined across all samples, and the number of cells per subset was strongly correlated with RNA yield. Whereas all 30 or so donors provided naive and central memory subsets, regulatory and stem cell-like memory subsets were isolated from just 8 patients and roughly 8 healthy donors. In the study, TCRB repertoires of sorted circulating CD4+ T cell subsets from recently diagnosed type 1 diabetes patients were compared with those of matched healthy donors.

Broad study findings and their caveats: Only small numbers of individuals were included in the HLA sub-analyses, which left unresolved whether HLA type had any influence on TCRB rearrangement. Because cDNA was sequenced instead of genomic DNA, activated cells with high expression could be over-represented, although the groups did not differ in activation or CD3 levels. At VDJ recombination sites, patients with type 1 diabetes made fewer insertions and deleted more nucleotides, a pattern implying thymic rearrangement abnormalities. PCR might favor shorter templates, but patient and control samples were amplified and corrected together, so any skew would affect both groups equally. Naive, central memory and regulatory TCRB repertoires appeared more similar among patients than among healthy donors. A moderate but significant shortening of TCRB CDR3 length was observed in type 1 diabetes patients in all four CD4+ subsets.

The entire amount of isolated RNA was reverse transcribed using the High Capacity cDNA Reverse Transcription Kit, so the sequenced TCRB transcripts were expressed ones. Naive, central memory and regulatory T cell samples underwent deep immunoSEQ sequencing, averaging about 3.57 million total reads per sample. Sorted cells were lysed in RLT buffer and RNA was extracted with DNase-treated RNeasy Micro or Mini kits, depending on cell number. To prevent cross-contamination, every cell subset was processed on its own, while patient and healthy donor samples were processed together. The immunoSEQ multiplex PCR was used to amplify TCRB sequences from cDNA, yielding 87-bp fragments that span the CDR3 region. The amplicons were sequenced using the Illumina HiSeq platform. Per the authors' processing: Synthetic template baselines were used to correct PCR bias computationally, reads within Hamming distance 2 were collapsed, and singletons that could not be merged were discarded. By aligning reads against IMGT, V, D and J genes, CDR3 length, and insertions or deletions at six rearrangement sites were assigned. Within each subset, clonotype counts were normalized to sorted cell number, after which true diversity and Gini coefficients were computed with the tcR R package. The overlap coefficient, calculated on TCRB nucleotide sequences, was used to quantify repertoire sharing. TCRdb took this table from immuneACCESS and kept in-frame rearrangements with V and J called. Such tables lack part of the clones; where checked against another copy, unresolved V genes explain under half of the gap, and the rest is unexplained. The DNA gave D and trimming, while V, J and clone size come from that table. The sample table holds around 290,000 clones, of which approximately 8.1% were seen once. The ten largest make up more than 0.9% of the sample.

This clone was detected a few times. The clone's antigen remains unknown. Base quality data are lacking; no much larger clone is found one base away. Each donor gave one peripheral blood draw, roughly 120 mL on average, collected into heparinised tubes. A BD FACSAria II was used to sort naive, central memory, regulatory and stem cell-like memory CD4+ T cells with a panel that included CD45RO, CCR7, CD25, CD127, CD95 and CD27. Every sorted population had a purity above 95%. PBMCs were isolated right away by Lymphoprep density gradient centrifugation and were stained directly, without culture. So that batch effects would be minimized, each experiment stained and sorted samples in pairs, pairing one healthy donor with one patient. Between the V and J ends, shortened by 3 bases and 0 bases respectively, the junction contains 5 bases. CDR1 and CDR2 are drawn from the germline V gene (reference sequence): SGHAT, FQDESV. The CDR3 holds 14 amino acids from the cysteine to the phenylalanine. The read is trimmed to its CDR3 DNA, 42 bases read in frame from base 1.

The rearranged chain carries TRBV11-1 and TRBJ2-2; no confident D gene assignment can be made. This sequence was found in a woman between 18 and 29 years old in good health. The sample comprised central memory CD4+ T cells from blood. The CDR3 protein: CASSLGTNTGELFF. Here is the DNA: TGTGCCAGCAGCTTGGGAACGAACACCGGGGAGCTGTTTTTT. This CDR3, with the reference TRBV11-1 and TRBJ2-2 proteins standing in past its ends, gives the full variable domain EAEVAQSPRYKITEKSQAVAFWCDPISGHATLYWYRQILGQGPELLVQFQDESVVDDSQLPKDRFSAERLKGVDSTLKIQPAELGDSAMYLCASSLGTNTGELFFGEGSRLTVL.